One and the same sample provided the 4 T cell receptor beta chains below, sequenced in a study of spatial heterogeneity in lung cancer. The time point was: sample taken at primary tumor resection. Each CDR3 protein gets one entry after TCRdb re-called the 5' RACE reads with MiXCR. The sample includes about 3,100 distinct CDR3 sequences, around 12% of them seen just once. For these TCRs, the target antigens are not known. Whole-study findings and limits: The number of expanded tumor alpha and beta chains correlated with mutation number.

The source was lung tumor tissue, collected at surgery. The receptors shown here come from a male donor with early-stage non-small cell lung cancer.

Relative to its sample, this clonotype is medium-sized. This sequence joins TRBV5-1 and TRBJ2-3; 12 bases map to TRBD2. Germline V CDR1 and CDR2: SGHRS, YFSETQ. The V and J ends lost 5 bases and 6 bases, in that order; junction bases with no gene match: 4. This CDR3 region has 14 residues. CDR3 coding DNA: TGCGCCAGCAGGAGACTAGCGGGGGCGGATACGCAGTATTTT. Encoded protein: CASRRLAGADTQYF.

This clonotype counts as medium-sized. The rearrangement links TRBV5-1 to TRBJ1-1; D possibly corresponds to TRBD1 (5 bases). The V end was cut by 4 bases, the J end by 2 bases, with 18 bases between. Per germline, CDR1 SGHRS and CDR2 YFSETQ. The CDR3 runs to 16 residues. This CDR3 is CASSDGTDGLNTEAFF. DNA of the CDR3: TGCGCCAGCAGCGACGGGACCGACGGCCTTAACACTGAAGCTTTCTTT. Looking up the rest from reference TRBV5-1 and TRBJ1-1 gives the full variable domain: KAGVTQTPRYLIKTRGQQVTLSCSPISGHRSVSWYQQTPGQGLQFLFEYFSETQRNKGNFPGRFSGRQFSNSRSEMNVSTLELGDSALYLCASSDGTDGLNTEAFFGQGTRLTVV.

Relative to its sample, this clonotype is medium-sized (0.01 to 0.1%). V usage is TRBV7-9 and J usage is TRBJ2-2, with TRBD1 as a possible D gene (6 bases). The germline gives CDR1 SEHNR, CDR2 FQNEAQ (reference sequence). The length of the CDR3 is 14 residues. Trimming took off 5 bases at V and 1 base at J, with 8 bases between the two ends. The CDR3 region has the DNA TGTGCCAGCAGCCCACAGGGGAACACCGGGGAGCTGTTTTTT. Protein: CASSPQGNTGELFF.

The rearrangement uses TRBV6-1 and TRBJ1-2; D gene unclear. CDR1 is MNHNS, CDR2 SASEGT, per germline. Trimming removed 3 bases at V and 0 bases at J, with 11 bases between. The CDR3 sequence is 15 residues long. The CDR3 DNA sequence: TGTGCCAGCAGTGAGACTCCGGGGACTAACTATGGCTACACCTTC. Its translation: CASSETPGTNYGYTF.